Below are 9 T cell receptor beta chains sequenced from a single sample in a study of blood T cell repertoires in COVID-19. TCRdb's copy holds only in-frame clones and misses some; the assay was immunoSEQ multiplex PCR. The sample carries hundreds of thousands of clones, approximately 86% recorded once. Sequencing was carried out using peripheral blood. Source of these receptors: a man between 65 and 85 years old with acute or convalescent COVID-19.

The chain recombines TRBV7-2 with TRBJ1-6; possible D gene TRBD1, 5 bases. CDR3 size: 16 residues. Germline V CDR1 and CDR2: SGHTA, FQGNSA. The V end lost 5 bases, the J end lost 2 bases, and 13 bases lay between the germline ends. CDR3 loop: CASSPEDIAYNSPLHF. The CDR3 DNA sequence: TGTGCCAGCAGCCCCGAGGACATCGCCTATAATTCACCCCTCCACTTT.

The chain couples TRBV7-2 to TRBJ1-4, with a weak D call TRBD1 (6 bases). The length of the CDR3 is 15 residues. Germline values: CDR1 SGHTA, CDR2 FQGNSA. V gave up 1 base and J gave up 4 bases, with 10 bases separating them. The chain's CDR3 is CASSLGGPDNEKLFF. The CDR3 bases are TGTGCCAGCAGCTTAGGGGGGCCCGATAATGAAAAACTGTTTTTT.

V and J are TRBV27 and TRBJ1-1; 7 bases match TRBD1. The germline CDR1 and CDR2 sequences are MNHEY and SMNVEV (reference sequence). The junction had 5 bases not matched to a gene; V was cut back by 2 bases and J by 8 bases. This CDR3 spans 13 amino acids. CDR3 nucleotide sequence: TGTGCCAGCAGTTTAAACGGGGGACAGGAAGCTTTCTTT. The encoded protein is CASSLNGGQEAFF.

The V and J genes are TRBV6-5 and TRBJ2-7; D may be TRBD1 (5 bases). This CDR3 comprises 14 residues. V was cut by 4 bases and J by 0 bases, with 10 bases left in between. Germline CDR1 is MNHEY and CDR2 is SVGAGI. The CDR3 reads CASSSTGSSYEQYF. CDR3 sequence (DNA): TGTGCCAGCAGTTCTACAGGAAGCTCCTACGAGCAGTACTTC.

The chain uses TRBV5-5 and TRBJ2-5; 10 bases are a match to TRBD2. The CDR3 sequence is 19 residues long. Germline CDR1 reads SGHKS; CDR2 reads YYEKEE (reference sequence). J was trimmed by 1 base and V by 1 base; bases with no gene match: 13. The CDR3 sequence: CASSLKFAPAGGVQETQYF. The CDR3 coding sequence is TGTGCCAGCAGCTTGAAGTTCGCTCCAGCGGGGGGGGTCCAAGAGACCCAGTACTTC.

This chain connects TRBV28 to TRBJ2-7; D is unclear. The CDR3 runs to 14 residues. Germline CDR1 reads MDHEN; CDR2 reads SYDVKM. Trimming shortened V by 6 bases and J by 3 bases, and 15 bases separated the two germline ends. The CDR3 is CASSLFTTFYEQYF. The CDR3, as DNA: TGTGCCAGCAGCTTGTTCACCACATTCTACGAGCAGTACTTC. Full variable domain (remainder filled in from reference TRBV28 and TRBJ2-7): DVKVTQSSRYLVKRTGEKVFLECVQDMDHENMFWYRQDPGLGLRLIYFSYDVKMKEKGDIPEGYSVSREKKERFSLILESASTNQTSMYLCASSLFTTFYEQYFGPGTRLTVT.

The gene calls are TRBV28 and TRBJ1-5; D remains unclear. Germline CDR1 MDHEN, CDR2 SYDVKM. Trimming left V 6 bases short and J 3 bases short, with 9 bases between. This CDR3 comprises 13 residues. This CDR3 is CASSPGLNQPQHF. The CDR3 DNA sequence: TGTGCCAGCAGCCCTGGACTCAATCAGCCCCAGCATTTT.

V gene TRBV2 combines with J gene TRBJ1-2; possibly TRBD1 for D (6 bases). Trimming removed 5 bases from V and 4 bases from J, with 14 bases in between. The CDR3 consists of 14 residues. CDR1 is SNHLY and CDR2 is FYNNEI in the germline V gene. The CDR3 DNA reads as TGTGCCAGCAGTACTACAGGGCTCGCCTATGGCTACACCTTC. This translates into CASSTTGLAYGYTF.

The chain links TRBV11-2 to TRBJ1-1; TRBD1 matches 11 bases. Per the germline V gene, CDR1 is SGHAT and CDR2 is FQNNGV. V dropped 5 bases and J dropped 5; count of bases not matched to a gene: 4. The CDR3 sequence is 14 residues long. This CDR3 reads CASSRGQGATEAFF. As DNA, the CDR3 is TGTGCCAGCAGCCGCGGACAGGGGGCAACTGAAGCTTTCTTT.